The sequence of this T cell receptor beta chain was determined in a study of T cells in Graves' hyperthyroidism and ophthalmopathy. This CDR3 region has 14 residues. CDR1 and CDR2 (germline): SGHVS, FQNEAQ. A note on this clonotype: The junction departs from germline at one end; a sequencing error may be responsible.

Regions amplified from RNA transcripts were the TCR beta CDR3 regions. An initial round of RT-PCR targeting the TCR CDR3 relied on the HTBI primer set. MiXCR, run by TCRdb on the multiplex PCR reads, gives a single entry per CDR3 protein. The sample yields hundreds of thousands of distinct CDR3 sequences, 46% seen once. The chain joins TRBV7-8 to TRBJ1-2; D ambiguous. Sample: peripheral blood or thyroid tissue (not recorded which). The origin of this receptor is a woman between 18 and 29 years old with Graves' hyperthyroidism. DNA for the CDR3: TGTGCCAGCATCCCCCACCGGGAAGCTCATGGCCACACCTTC. Encoded protein: CASIPHREAHGHTF.